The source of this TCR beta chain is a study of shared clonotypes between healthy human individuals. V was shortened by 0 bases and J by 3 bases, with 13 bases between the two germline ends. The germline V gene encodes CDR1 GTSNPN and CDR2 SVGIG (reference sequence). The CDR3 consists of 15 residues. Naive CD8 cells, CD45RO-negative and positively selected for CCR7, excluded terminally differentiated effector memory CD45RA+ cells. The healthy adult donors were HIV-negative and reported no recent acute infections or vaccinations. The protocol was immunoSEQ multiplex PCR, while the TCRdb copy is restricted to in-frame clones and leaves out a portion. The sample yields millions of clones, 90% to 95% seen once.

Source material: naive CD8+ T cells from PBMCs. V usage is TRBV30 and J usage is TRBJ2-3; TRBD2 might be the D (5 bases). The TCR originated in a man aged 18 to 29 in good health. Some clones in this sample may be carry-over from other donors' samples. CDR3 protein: CAWSVMEWRTDTQYF. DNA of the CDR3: TGTGCCTGGAGTGTAATGGAGTGGAGGACAGATACGCAGTATTTT.